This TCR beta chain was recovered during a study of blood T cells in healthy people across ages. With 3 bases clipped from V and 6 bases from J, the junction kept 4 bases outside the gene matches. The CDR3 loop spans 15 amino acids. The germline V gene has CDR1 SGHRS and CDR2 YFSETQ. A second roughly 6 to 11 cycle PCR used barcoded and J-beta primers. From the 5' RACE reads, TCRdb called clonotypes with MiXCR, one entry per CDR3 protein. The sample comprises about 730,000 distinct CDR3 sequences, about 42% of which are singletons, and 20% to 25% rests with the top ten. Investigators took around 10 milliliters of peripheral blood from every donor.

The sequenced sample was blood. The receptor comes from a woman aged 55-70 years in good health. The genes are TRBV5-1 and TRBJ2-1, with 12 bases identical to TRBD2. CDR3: CASSWTSGVGNEQFF. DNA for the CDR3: TGCGCCAGCAGCTGGACTAGCGGGGTAGGCAATGAGCAGTTCTTC.